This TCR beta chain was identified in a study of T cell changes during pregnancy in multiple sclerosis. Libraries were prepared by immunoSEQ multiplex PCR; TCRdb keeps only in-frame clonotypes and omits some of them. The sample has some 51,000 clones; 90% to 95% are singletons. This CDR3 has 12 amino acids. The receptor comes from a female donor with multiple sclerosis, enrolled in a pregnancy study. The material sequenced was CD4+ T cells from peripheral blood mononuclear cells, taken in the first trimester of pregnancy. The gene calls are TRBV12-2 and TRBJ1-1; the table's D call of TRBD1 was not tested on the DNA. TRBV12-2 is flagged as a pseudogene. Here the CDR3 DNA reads TGTGCAAGTCGCCCCAGACAGGGGCTGACTTTCTTT. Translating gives CASRPRQGLTFF.